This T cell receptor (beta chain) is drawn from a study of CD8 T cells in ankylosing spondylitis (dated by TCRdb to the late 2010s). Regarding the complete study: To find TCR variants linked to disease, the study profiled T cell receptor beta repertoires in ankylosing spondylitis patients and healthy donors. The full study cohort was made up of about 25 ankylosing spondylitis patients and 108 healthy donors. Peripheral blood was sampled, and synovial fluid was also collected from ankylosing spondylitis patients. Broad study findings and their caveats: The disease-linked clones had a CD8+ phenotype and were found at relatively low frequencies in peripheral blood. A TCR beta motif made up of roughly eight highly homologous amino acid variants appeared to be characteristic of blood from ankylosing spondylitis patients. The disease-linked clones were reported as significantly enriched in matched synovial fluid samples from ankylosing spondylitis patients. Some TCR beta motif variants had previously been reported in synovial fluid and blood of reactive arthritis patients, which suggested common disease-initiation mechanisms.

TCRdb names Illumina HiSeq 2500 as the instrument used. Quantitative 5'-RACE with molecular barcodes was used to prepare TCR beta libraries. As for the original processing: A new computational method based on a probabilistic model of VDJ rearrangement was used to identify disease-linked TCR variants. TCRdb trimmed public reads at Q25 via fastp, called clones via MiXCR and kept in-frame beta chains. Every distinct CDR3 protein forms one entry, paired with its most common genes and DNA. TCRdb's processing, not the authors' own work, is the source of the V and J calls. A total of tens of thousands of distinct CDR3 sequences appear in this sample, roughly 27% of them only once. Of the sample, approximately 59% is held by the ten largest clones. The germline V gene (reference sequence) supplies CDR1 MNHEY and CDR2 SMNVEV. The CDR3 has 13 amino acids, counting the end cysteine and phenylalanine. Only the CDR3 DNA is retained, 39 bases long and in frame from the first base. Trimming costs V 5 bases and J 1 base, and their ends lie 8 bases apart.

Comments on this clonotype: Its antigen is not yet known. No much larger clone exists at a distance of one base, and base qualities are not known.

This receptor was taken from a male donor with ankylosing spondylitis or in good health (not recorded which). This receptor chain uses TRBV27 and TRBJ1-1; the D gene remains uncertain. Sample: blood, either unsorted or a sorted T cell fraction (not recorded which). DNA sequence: TGTGCCAGCAGTAGAAAGCGGAACACTGAAGCTTTCTTT. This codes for CASSRKRNTEAFF.